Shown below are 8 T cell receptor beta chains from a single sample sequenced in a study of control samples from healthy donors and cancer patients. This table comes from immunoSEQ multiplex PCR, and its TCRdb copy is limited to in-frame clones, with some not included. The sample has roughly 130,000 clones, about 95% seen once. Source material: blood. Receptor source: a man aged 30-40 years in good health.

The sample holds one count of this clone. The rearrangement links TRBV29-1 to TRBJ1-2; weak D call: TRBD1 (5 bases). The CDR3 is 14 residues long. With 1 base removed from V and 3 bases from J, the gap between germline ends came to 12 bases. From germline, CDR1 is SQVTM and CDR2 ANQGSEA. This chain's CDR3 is CSVEGGASYYGYTF. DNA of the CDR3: TGCAGCGTTGAAGGAGGGGCCTCGTACTATGGCTACACCTTC.

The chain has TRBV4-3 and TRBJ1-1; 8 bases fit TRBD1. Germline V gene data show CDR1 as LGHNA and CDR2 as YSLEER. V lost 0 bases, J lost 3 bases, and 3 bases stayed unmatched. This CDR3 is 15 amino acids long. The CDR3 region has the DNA TGCGCCAGCAGCCAAGATCAGGGGGCCGACACTGAAGCTTTCTTT. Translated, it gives CASSQDQGADTEAFF.

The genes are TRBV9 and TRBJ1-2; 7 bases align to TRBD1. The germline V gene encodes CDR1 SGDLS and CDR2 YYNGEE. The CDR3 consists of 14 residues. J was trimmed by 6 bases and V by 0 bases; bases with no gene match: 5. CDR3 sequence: CASSVGEGANGYTF. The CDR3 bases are TGTGCCAGCAGCGTAGGGGAGGGGGCGAATGGCTACACCTTC.

The CDR3 DNA reads as TGTGCCATCAGTCAGACTAGCGGGGGGCCGGAGTACACAGATACGCAGTATTTT. Protein: CAISQTSGGPEYTDTQYF. The chain is built from TRBV10-3 and TRBJ2-3, with TRBD2 matching 13 bases. The germline gives CDR1 ENHRY, CDR2 SYGVKD. Germline trimming cut 5 bases from V and 2 bases from J; bases unmatched to any gene: 10. This CDR3 is 18 amino acids long.

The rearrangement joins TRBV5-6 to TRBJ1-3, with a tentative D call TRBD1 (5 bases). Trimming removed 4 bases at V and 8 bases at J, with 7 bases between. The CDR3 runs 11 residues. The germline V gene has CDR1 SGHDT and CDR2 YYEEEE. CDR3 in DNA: TGTGCCAGCAGCGGGGCAGACACCATATATTTT. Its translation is CASSGADTIYF.

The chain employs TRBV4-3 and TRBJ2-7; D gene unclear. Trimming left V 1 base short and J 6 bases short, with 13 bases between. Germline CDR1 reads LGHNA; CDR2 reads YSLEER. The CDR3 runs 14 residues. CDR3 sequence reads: CASSQALESREQYF. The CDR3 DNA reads TGCGCCAGCAGCCAAGCGCTAGAATCGCGCGAGCAGTACTTC.

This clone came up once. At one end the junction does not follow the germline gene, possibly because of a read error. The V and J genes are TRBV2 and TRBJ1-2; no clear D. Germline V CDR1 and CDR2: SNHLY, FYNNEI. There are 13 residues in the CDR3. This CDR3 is CASSEARSYGYTF. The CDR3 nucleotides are TGTGCCAGCAGCGAAGCGCGGTCCTATGGCTACACCTTC.

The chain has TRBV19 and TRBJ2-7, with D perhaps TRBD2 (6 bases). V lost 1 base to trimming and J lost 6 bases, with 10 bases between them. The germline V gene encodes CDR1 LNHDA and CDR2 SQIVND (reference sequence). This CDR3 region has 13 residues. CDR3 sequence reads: CASSIGAGSEQYF. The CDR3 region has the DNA TGTGCCAGTAGTATAGGGGCCGGGAGCGAGCAGTACTTC.